The 15 T cell receptor beta chains in this list originate from one sample, sequenced in a study of siplizumab effects on memory and regulatory T cells. Only in-frame clones appear in the TCRdb table, and some are missing; sequencing was by immunoSEQ multiplex PCR. The table lists more than 85,000 clones, roughly 92% of them singletons, with around 1.1% in the top ten. The sample was CD4+ T cells sorted from blood. The receptors come from a human donor in good health.

This chain uses TRBV19 with TRBJ2-1; 9 bases agree with TRBD2. The CDR3 totals 16 residues. J lost 8 bases, V lost 7 bases, and 15 bases had no gene match. The germline V gene encodes CDR1 LNHDA and CDR2 SQIVND (reference sequence). The CDR3 coding sequence is TGTGCCAGTAAGGTGCCGGGGCTAGCGGGACTGGATGAGCAGTTCTTC. As protein: CASKVPGLAGLDEQFF.

The CDR3 spells CASSWGSSYEQYF. Here the CDR3 DNA reads TGTGCCAGCAGCTGGGGGAGTTCCTACGAGCAGTACTTC. This chain uses TRBV6-5 with TRBJ2-7, with D possibly called TRBD1 or TRBD2 (5 bases each). This CDR3 is built from 13 residues. Germline CDR1 reads MNHEY; CDR2 reads SVGAGI. V dropped 6 bases and J dropped 1 base, with 10 bases sitting between them.

V gene TRBV28 combines with J gene TRBJ2-2; no reliable D call. The germline V gene has CDR1 MDHEN and CDR2 SYDVKM. The CDR3 is made up of 14 amino acids. The ends were cut back, 4 bases at V and 12 bases at J, with 18 bases in the middle. CDR3 loop: CASSSQSLGAKLFF. DNA for the CDR3: TGTGCCAGCAGTTCCCAATCCCTTGGCGCAAAGCTGTTTTTT.

The chain employs TRBV15 and TRBJ2-3; 7 bases align to TRBD2. Germline lookup yields CDR1 LNHNV and CDR2 YYDKDF (reference sequence). With V trimmed by 4 bases and J by 0 bases, 7 bases remained unmatched. The CDR3 loop spans 16 amino acids. CDR3 protein: CATSTELAISTDTQYF. CDR3 coding DNA: TGTGCCACCAGCACTGAACTAGCGATTAGCACAGATACGCAGTATTTT. Supplemented by reference TRBV15 and TRBJ2-3, the full variable domain reads DAMVIQNPRYQVTQFGKPVTLSCSQTLNHNVMYWYQQKSSQAPKLLFHYYDKDFNNEADTPDNFQSRRPNTSFCFLDIRSPGLGDTAMYLCATSTELAISTDTQYFGPGTRLTVL.

The V call is TRBV19, the J call TRBJ2-4; 8 bases line up with TRBD2. The length of the CDR3 is 15 residues. V was pared by 4 bases and J by 8 bases, with 10 bases of the junction left unmatched. Germline V CDR1 and CDR2: LNHDA, SQIVND (reference sequence). DNA for the CDR3: TGTGCCAGTAGTACATCCGGGAGGGCCCTGGACATTCAGTACTTC. It encodes CASSTSGRALDIQYF.

This chain links TRBV18 with TRBJ2-3; maybe TRBD2 (6 bases). The length of the CDR3 is 19 residues. Trimming removed 1 base from V and 0 bases from J, with 20 bases in between. The germline CDR1 and CDR2 sequences are KGHSH and LQKENI. The CDR3 sequence: CASSPQRHKSGSSTDTQYF. DNA of the CDR3: TGTGCCAGCTCACCACAACGTCATAAGAGCGGGTCTAGCACAGATACGCAGTATTTT.

J is TRBJ2-5 and V is TRBV10-2; no definite D call. Germline CDR1 and CDR2: WSHSY and SAAADI. CDR3 length equals 11 residues. V shed 6 bases and J shed 2 bases, with 4 bases lying between them. DNA of the CDR3: TGCGCCAGCAGCGGTCAAGAGACCCAGTACTTC. It translates to CASSGQETQYF.

The chain has TRBV27 and TRBJ2-5, with 7 nucleotides matching TRBD1. Germline CDR1 is MNHEY and CDR2 is SMNVEV (reference sequence). The CDR3 sequence is 14 residues long. The V segment lost 6 bases and the J segment 3 bases; nucleotides outside the gene matches: 7. In DNA form, the CDR3 reads TGTGCCAGCAGGGCCCTCGGGACAGAAGAGACCCAGTACTTC. Translating it yields CASRALGTEETQYF.

This clone has only one observation. The chain uses TRBV5-4 and TRBJ1-1; D is unclear. The germline V gene has CDR1 SGHNT and CDR2 YYREEE (reference sequence). CDR3 length: 13 amino acids. V was trimmed by 5 bases and J by 5 bases, leaving 13 bases between them. CDR3 DNA: TGTGCCAGCAGGTCTCAATTTACGACTGAAGCTTTCTTT. Amino acid sequence: CASRSQFTTEAFF.

This chain uses TRBV29-1 with TRBJ2-3; D could derive from TRBD1 or TRBD2 (5 bases each). The germline V gene encodes CDR1 SQVTM and CDR2 ANQGSEA. The length of the CDR3 is 14 residues. Trimming stripped 7 bases from V and 2 bases from J, with 16 bases between. The DNA for the CDR3 is TGCAGCGCTGGGGGTGGGGGTAACACAGATACGCAGTATTTT. Amino acid sequence: CSAGGGGNTDTQYF.

This clone was found once. The gene calls are TRBV5-1 and TRBJ2-7, with TRBD1 as a possible D gene (5 bases). CDR1 and CDR2 from the germline V gene are SGHRS and YFSETQ. Trimming pared 1 base from V and 0 bases from J, leaving 11 bases between. CDR3 length equals 15 residues. CDR3 region: CASSLYDSFSYEQYF. CDR3 nucleotides: TGCGCCAGCAGCTTGTACGACAGCTTCTCCTACGAGCAGTACTTC. The full variable domain, rest sourced from reference TRBV5-1 and TRBJ2-7, is KAGVTQTPRYLIKTRGQQVTLSCSPISGHRSVSWYQQTPGQGLQFLFEYFSETQRNKGNFPGRFSGRQFSNSRSEMNVSTLELGDSALYLCASSLYDSFSYEQYFGPGTRLTVT.

The chain has TRBV7-9 and TRBJ1-2; D gene ambiguous. Germline V gene sequence: CDR1 SEHNR, CDR2 FQNEAQ (reference sequence). The CDR3 has 15 amino acids. Trimming took off 1 base at V and 6 bases at J, with 15 bases between the two ends. The CDR3 DNA reads as TGTGCCAGCAGCTTAGGACCCGAGTTCTCTGATGGCTACACCTTC. It codes for CASSLGPEFSDGYTF.

The chain combines TRBV25-1 with TRBJ2-2; D is possibly TRBD1 (5 bases). This CDR3 has 17 amino acids. Germline V gene sequence: CDR1 MGHDK, CDR2 SYGVNS. The germline V and J ends were trimmed by 0 bases and 7 bases, with 18 bases remaining between them. The CDR3 nucleotides are TGTGCCAGCAGTGAATATGGTGCGACAGTGCTCCTCGGGGAGCTGTTTTTT. Amino acid sequence: CASSEYGATVLLGELFF.

V gene TRBV5-1 combines with J gene TRBJ2-7; D unresolved. In germline, CDR1 is SGHRS, CDR2 YFSETQ. Trimming stripped 2 bases from V and 6 bases from J, with 18 bases between. This CDR3 is built from 15 residues. CDR3 DNA: TGCGCCAGCAGCTTAGCCCCGGACGAGGTAGCCGAGCAGTACTTC. Its protein product is CASSLAPDEVAEQYF.

The chain has TRBV27 and TRBJ1-3, with 8 positions matching TRBD1. CDR1 MNHEY and CDR2 SMNVEV come from the germline V gene (reference sequence). The V segment lost 0 bases and the J segment 8 bases; nucleotides outside the gene matches: 6. The CDR3 totals 15 residues. DNA for the CDR3: TGTGCCAGCAGTTTATCGGGGACAGGTGTATACACCATATATTTT. This sequence encodes CASSLSGTGVYTIYF.